This T cell receptor beta chain was sequenced in a study of blood T cell repertoires in COVID-19. Assay: immunoSEQ multiplex PCR; the TCRdb copy retains only in-frame clones and omits some. The table has about 220,000 clones, approximately 81% seen once. The clonotype was recovered from a woman older than 75 with acute or convalescent COVID-19. Sequenced: peripheral blood.

CDR3 coding DNA: TGCGCCAGCAGCTTGGAGCAGGGCCAAACTAACTATGGCTACACCTTC. Its translation: CASSLEQGQTNYGYTF. The genes are TRBV5-1 and TRBJ1-2, with D perhaps matching TRBD1 (5 bases). The CDR3 has 16 residues. Germline CDR1 reads SGHRS; CDR2 reads YFSETQ. The ends were cut back, 0 bases at V and 0 bases at J, with 12 bases in the middle.